This record looks at one T cell receptor (beta chain) sequence and its context. Its antigen is currently unknown. Germline is not matched at one junction end, which may reflect a read error. TCR libraries were prepared from approximately 15 ng of total RNA with the QIAseq Immune Repertoire TCR panel. TCRdb re-derived calls from the reads in MiXCR, one entry per CDR3 protein. Of over 250 distinct CDR3 sequences in the sample, over 10% were seen once. The data derive from a study of circulating CD8 cells and anti-PD-1 response in melanoma. Study summary: Of roughly 13 patients, seven got anti-PD-1 first and six had prior therapy. Non-responders showed stable or progressive disease; responders showed complete or partial response.

This CDR3 spans 15 amino acids. The germline CDR1 and CDR2 sequences are SGDLS and YYNGEE. Live CD3+CD8+TCRalphabeta+ cells were sorted into four subsets by PD-1 and/or TIGIT. Study-level findings and limits: A small cohort with few responders supplied the baseline and M1 comparisons.

The chain uses TRBV9 and TRBJ2-1, with D perhaps matching TRBD1 or TRBD2 (5 bases each). The receptor was isolated from a human donor with melanoma. Material: CD8+ T cells from PBMCs, obtained at baseline or after one month of anti-PD-1 therapy (not recorded which). This CDR3 reads CACSVWGSIDSEQFF. In nucleotides, the CDR3 is TGTGCCTGCAGCGTATGGGGGAGCATAGACAGTGAGCAGTTCTTC. The variable domain in full, completed from reference TRBV9 and TRBJ2-1, reads DSGVTQTPKHLITATGQRVTLRCSPRSGDLSVYWYQQSLDQGLQFLIQYYNGEERAKGNILERFSAQQFPDLHSELNLSSLELGDSALYFCACSVWGSIDSEQFFGPGTRLTVL.